What follows are 14 T cell receptor beta chains derived from one specimen sequenced in a study of ipilimumab plus nivolumab after autologous stem cell transplantation. Sequencing used immunoSEQ multiplex PCR; TCRdb keeps in-frame clones, though not all of them. The sample holds about 83,000 clones; over 80% are singletons and the top ten take roughly 2%. The starting material was PBMCs, obtained in a trial of ipilimumab plus nivolumab as post-transplant consolidation. The receptors were sampled from a male donor with diffuse large B-cell lymphoma.

The rearrangement uses TRBV15 and TRBJ1-6; TRBD1 is a possible D gene (5 bases). Trimming pared 2 bases from V and 7 bases from J, leaving 9 bases between. CDR3 size: 14 residues. From germline, CDR1 is LNHNV and CDR2 YYDKDF (reference sequence). The CDR3 reads CATSRTGGNSPLHF. The CDR3 coding sequence is TGTGCCACCAGCAGAACAGGCGGAAATTCACCCCTCCACTTT.

As for this clone: Other DNA sequences in the same sample also yield this CDR3. The chain has TRBV7-2 and TRBJ1-1, with no clear D. From germline, CDR1 is SGHTA and CDR2 FQGNSA. The CDR3 length is 14 residues. V gave up 2 bases and J gave up 0 bases, with 7 bases separating them. The CDR3 region has the DNA TGTGCCAGCAGCTTACAGGCTGTGAACACTGAAGCTTTCTTT. Protein product: CASSLQAVNTEAFF. The entire variable domain, with the rest obtained from reference TRBV7-2 and TRBJ1-1, is as follows: GAGVSQSPSNKVTEKGKDVELRCDPISGHTALYWYRQSLGQGLEFLIYFQGNSAPDKSGLPSDRFSAERTGGSVSTLTIQRTQQEDSAVYLCASSLQAVNTEAFFGQGTRLTVV.

The chain employs TRBV7-8 and TRBJ1-2, with no clear D. CDR3 length: 16 residues. CDR1 SGHVS and CDR2 FQNEAQ come from the germline V gene. The V gene lost 1 base and the J gene lost 7 bases, with 19 bases spanning the gap. The CDR3 sequence is CASSLDGGTVAGGYTF. The CDR3 coding sequence is TGTGCCAGCAGCTTAGATGGTGGAACGGTTGCGGGTGGCTACACCTTC.

V is TRBV25-1 and J is TRBJ1-4; D is ambiguous. The CDR3 runs 12 residues. Germline loops: CDR1 MGHDK, CDR2 SYGVNS. Between the trimmed V and J ends, which lost 4 bases and 11 bases, there was a span of 11 bases. The DNA of the CDR3 is TGTGCCAGCAGTGTGCCGGGAGGGAAACTGTTTTTT. It is translated as CASSVPGGKLFF.

The V and J genes are TRBV9 and TRBJ1-6; 8 nucleotides agree with TRBD1. The ends lost 3 bases at V and 4 bases at J; junction bases unmatched: 0. Per the germline V gene, CDR1 is SGDLS and CDR2 is YYNGEE. This CDR3 comprises 14 residues. The CDR3 coding sequence is TGTGCCAGCAGCGGACAGGGGTATAATTCACCCCTCCACTTT. Translation: CASSGQGYNSPLHF.

The CDR3 loop reads CASSLIANQETQYF. The CDR3 DNA is TGCGCCAGCAGCTTGATAGCGAACCAAGAGACCCAGTACTTC. This chain links TRBV5-1 with TRBJ2-5; TRBD2 is a possible D gene (5 bases). The CDR3 runs 14 residues. Trimming pared 1 base from V and 0 bases from J, leaving 7 bases between. CDR1 and CDR2 from the germline V gene are SGHRS and YFSETQ.

The CDR3 nucleotides read TGTGCCAGTAAGGCAGGGATGCTAGCGGGGGGACAAGAGACCCAGTACTTC. Translation: CASKAGMLAGGQETQYF. This sequence joins TRBV19 and TRBJ2-5; TRBD2 aligns across 11 bases. CDR1 and CDR2 from the germline V gene are LNHDA and SQIVND (reference sequence). The V and J ends lost 7 bases and 2 bases, in that order; junction bases with no gene match: 12. The CDR3 contains 17 residues.

The gene calls are TRBV6-5 and TRBJ2-1, with D hard to call. This CDR3 spans 15 amino acids. The V end was cut by 6 bases, the J end by 0 bases, with 12 bases between. CDR1 and CDR2 from the germline V gene are MNHEY and SVGAGI. CDR3 sequence: CASRPTFSSYNEQFF. CDR3 sequence (DNA): TGTGCCAGCAGGCCTACATTCAGCTCCTACAATGAGCAGTTCTTC.

The chain combines TRBV7-9 with TRBJ1-6; the D gene is possibly TRBD1 (5 bases). V was trimmed by 2 bases and J by 5 bases, leaving 10 bases between them. CDR1 and CDR2 from the germline V gene are SEHNR and FQNEAQ (reference sequence). The CDR3 contains 15 residues. In DNA, the CDR3 is TGTGCCAGCAGCTTAACGGGGGGAAATAATTCACCCCTCCACTTT. This sequence encodes CASSLTGGNNSPLHF.

The rearrangement joins TRBV5-4 to TRBJ1-3; D is perhaps TRBD1 (6 bases). CDR1 is SGHNT and CDR2 is YYREEE in the germline V gene (reference sequence). This CDR3 comprises 14 residues. The V end lost 4 bases, the J end lost 0 bases, and 8 bases lay between the germline ends. CDR3 nucleotide sequence: TGTGCCAGCAGCAGGACAGTCTCTGGAAACACCATATATTTT. This codes for CASSRTVSGNTIYF.

V gene TRBV5-6 combines with J gene TRBJ1-2; TRBD1 might be the D (5 bases). Trimming pared 2 bases from V and 3 bases from J, leaving 11 bases between. The CDR3 loop spans 14 amino acids. From germline, CDR1 is SGHDT and CDR2 YYEEEE. Written as DNA, the CDR3 is TGTGCCAGCAGCTTCGGACAACTGGACTATGGCTACACCTTC. Translated, it gives CASSFGQLDYGYTF.

This clone appeared once. The DNA for the CDR3 is TGTGCCAGCTCGCCCGGACAGGGAGCGGCGGACGGGGAGCTGTTTTTT. Its protein is CASSPGQGAADGELFF. The V and J genes are TRBV18 and TRBJ2-2, with 8 positions matching TRBD1. J lost 7 bases, V lost 6 bases, and 13 bases had no gene match. Germline V gene lookup returns CDR1 KGHSH and CDR2 LQKENI. The CDR3 is 16 amino acids.

This clone has only a few counts. The chain carries TRBV18 and TRBJ2-7; 7 positions agree with TRBD1. V shed 2 bases and J 0 bases; nucleotides not matched to a gene: 4. Germline values: CDR1 KGHSH, CDR2 LQKENI. This CDR3 is 15 amino acids long. In DNA, the CDR3 is TGTGCCAGCTCACCAGGGACAGCCCTCTCCTACGAGCAGTACTTC. It translates to CASSPGTALSYEQYF.

CDR3 nucleotides: TGTGCCACCAACCGACCTCAGGGGAACTATGGCTACACCTTC. Protein sequence: CATNRPQGNYGYTF. The rearrangement joins TRBV19 to TRBJ1-2, with TRBD1 as a possible D gene (6 bases). The V gene lost 10 bases and the J gene lost 2 bases, with 17 bases spanning the gap. The CDR3 has 14 residues. Germline CDR1 and CDR2: LNHDA and SQIVND (reference sequence).